The 16 T cell receptor beta chains below were found in one sample sequenced in a study of shared clonotypes between healthy human individuals (dated by TCRdb to the early 2020s). The library was produced with the immunoSEQ multiplex PCR assay. The table comes from immuneACCESS by way of TCRdb, which keeps in-frame sequences with V and J called. Part of the clones is missing from these tables; in studies checked, under half for an unresolved V gene and the rest for unknown reasons. A total of 1,400,000 or so clones appear in this sample, approximately 98.5% of them only once. Under 0.45% of the sample belongs to the ten largest clones. The sequencing input was naive CD4+ T cells sorted from blood. Taken with the paper, the label for cell subset or site translates to: CD45RA+ positively selected. Receptors originate from a man between 25 and 39 years old in good health.

The chain links TRBV27 to TRBJ2-7; possible D gene TRBD2, 5 bases. The germline gives CDR1 MNHEY, CDR2 SMNVEV (reference sequence). This CDR3 contains 15 residues. The ends were cut back, 5 bases at V and 3 bases at J, with 17 bases in the middle. The CDR3: CASSDASRGIYEQYF. As DNA, the CDR3 is TGTGCCAGCAGTGATGCTAGCAGAGGGATCTACGAGCAGTACTTC.

This clone was counted once. The rearrangement joins TRBV6-1 to TRBJ2-7, with 10 bases fitting TRBD1. Germline V gives CDR1 MNHNS, CDR2 SASEGT. The CDR3 has 15 residues. V lost 6 bases to trimming and J lost 7 bases; unmatched junction nucleotides: 12. CDR3: CASSERVDRGREQYF. CDR3 DNA: TGTGCCAGCAGCGAAAGGGTAGACAGGGGGCGAGAGCAGTACTTC.

V gene TRBV2 combines with J gene TRBJ2-7; D perhaps matches TRBD2 (5 bases). This CDR3 spans 15 amino acids. V was shortened by 7 bases and J by 0 bases, with 16 bases between the two germline ends. CDR1 SNHLY and CDR2 FYNNEI come from the germline V gene. The CDR3 here is CASTTRTRNSYEQYF. CDR3 nucleotides: TGTGCCAGCACCACAAGGACTCGTAACTCCTACGAGCAGTACTTC.

The CDR3 here is CSVGGVAGGDALEQYF. As DNA, the CDR3 is TGCAGCGTTGGGGGGGTAGCGGGAGGGGATGCTCTCGAGCAGTACTTC. V and J are TRBV29-1 and TRBJ2-7; 11 nucleotides match TRBD2. Trimming at V came to 4 bases and at J to 6 bases, leaving 14 bases not matched to a gene. The CDR3 covers 16 residues. Germline V gene sequence: CDR1 SQVTM, CDR2 ANQGSEA.

The J gene is TRBJ2-4, the V gene TRBV7-3, with D maybe TRBD1 (6 bases). Germline lookup yields CDR1 SGHTA and CDR2 FQGTGA. The length of the CDR3 is 17 residues. The ends were cut back, 2 bases at V and 1 base at J, with 15 bases in the middle. CDR3 DNA: TGTGCCAGCAGCTTAGGGGGCAAACACGGGGCCAAAAACATTCAGTACTTC. It encodes CASSLGGKHGAKNIQYF.

The chain uses TRBV5-8 and TRBJ2-3, with D possibly matching TRBD1 (6 bases). Per germline, CDR1 SGHTS and CDR2 YDEGEE. This CDR3 comprises 15 residues. Between the trimmed V and J ends, which lost 1 base and 2 bases, there was a span of 11 bases. The CDR3 reads CASSLPGTHTDTQYF. The CDR3 DNA follows: TGTGCCAGCAGCTTGCCCGGGACACACACAGATACGCAGTATTTT.

Here the CDR3 DNA reads TGTGCCAGCAGTTCGCTATCTGCGTACAATGAGCAGTTCTTC. It codes for CASSSLSAYNEQFF. The gene calls are TRBV28 and TRBJ2-1; D gene uncertain. This CDR3 contains 14 residues. The germline CDR1 and CDR2 sequences are MDHEN and SYDVKM. Trimming took off 4 bases at V and 4 bases at J, with 11 bases between the two ends.

In the case of this clone: This same CDR3 is encoded by further DNA sequences in the sample. The chain links TRBV29-1 to TRBJ1-1, with TRBD1 matching 7 bases. After removal of 7 bases from V and 0 bases from J, the junction contained 5 bases not matched to a gene. This CDR3 has 13 amino acids. The germline V gene encodes CDR1 SQVTM and CDR2 ANQGSEA. The CDR3 spells CSAVGQMNTEAFF. DNA of the CDR3: TGCAGCGCCGTGGGACAGATGAACACTGAAGCTTTCTTT.

With respect to this clone: The same CDR3 is also encoded by other DNA sequences in this sample. The chain joins TRBV18 to TRBJ2-3; unclear D gene. Germline V lookup: CDR1 KGHSH, CDR2 LQKENI. V lost 3 bases to trimming and J lost 0 bases, with 7 bases between them. The CDR3 length is 14 residues. CDR3 loop: CASSPRTSTDTQYF. CDR3 DNA: TGTGCCAGCTCACCCCGCACTAGCACAGATACGCAGTATTTT.

CDR3 DNA: TGTGCCAGCAGCTTAACGGGGGCGGGAGGAGCCTACGAGCAGTACTTC. Residues: CASSLTGAGGAYEQYF. This rearrangement joins TRBV7-2 to TRBJ2-7, with 8 bases identical to TRBD2. Looked up from germline, CDR1 is SGHTA and CDR2 is FQGNSA. This CDR3 has 16 amino acids. Losses at the gene ends were 2 bases for V and 2 bases for J; bases not matched to a gene: 8.

The chain recombines TRBV5-6 with TRBJ2-2, with 7 bases identical to TRBD2. The CDR3 length is 16 residues. V was clipped by 0 bases and J by 2 bases; unmatched bases: 4. Germline lookup yields CDR1 SGHDT and CDR2 YYEEEE. The CDR3 protein is CASSLGLAANTGELFF. In DNA form, the CDR3 reads TGTGCCAGCAGCTTGGGGCTAGCGGCAAACACCGGGGAGCTGTTTTTT.

The chain recombines TRBV18 with TRBJ2-5; D possibly matches TRBD1 or TRBD2 (5 bases each). This CDR3 is 13 amino acids long. Deletions cut 4 bases from V and 1 base from J, with 7 bases between. Germline lookup yields CDR1 KGHSH and CDR2 LQKENI. The CDR3 nucleotides are TGTGCCAGCTCACGGGACGGCCAAGAGACCCAGTACTTC. This translates into CASSRDGQETQYF.

The V call is TRBV6-5, the J call TRBJ2-4, with 8 bases identical to TRBD1. J was trimmed by 8 bases and V by 3 bases; bases with no gene match: 12. Looked up from germline, CDR1 is MNHEY and CDR2 is SVGAGI. The CDR3 sequence is 16 residues long. CDR3 amino acids: CASSYTSQGARDIQYF. In DNA form, the CDR3 reads TGTGCCAGCAGTTATACGTCCCAGGGGGCGAGGGACATTCAGTACTTC.

As DNA, the CDR3 is TGTGCCAGCAGCCAGGGGGGCCGGGGGGGCACAGATACGCAGTATTTT. It encodes CASSQGGRGGTDTQYF. V and J are TRBV4-2 and TRBJ2-3; TRBD2 is a possible D gene (7 bases). CDR1 and CDR2 from the germline V gene are LGHNA and YNFKEQ. This CDR3 has 16 amino acids. V was cut by 3 bases and J by 1 base, with 14 bases left in between.

There are a few counts of this clone. This chain connects TRBV27 to TRBJ2-5; 15 nucleotides align to TRBD2. The CDR3 has 15 amino acids. The V and J ends lost 4 bases and 4 bases, in that order; junction bases with no gene match: 1. In germline, CDR1 is MNHEY, CDR2 SMNVEV (reference sequence). The CDR3 sequence: CASSWGLAGGETQYF. As DNA, the CDR3 is TGTGCCAGCAGTTGGGGACTAGCGGGAGGAGAGACCCAGTACTTC.

The chain recombines TRBV18 with TRBJ2-3; 12 bases align to TRBD2. V lost 1 base, J lost 4 bases, and 3 bases stayed unmatched. Germline V gives CDR1 KGHSH, CDR2 LQKENI. The CDR3 length is 16 residues. CDR3 loop: CASSPLRLAGADTQYF. In nucleotides, the CDR3 is TGTGCCAGCTCACCACTGAGACTAGCGGGAGCAGATACGCAGTATTTT.